Described below is a single T cell receptor (beta chain) sequence and its context. These data are taken from a study of control samples from healthy donors and cancer patients. Produced via immunoSEQ multiplex PCR; TCRdb's table is partial and in-frame only. The sample lists approximately 120,000 clones, more than 70% seen once, with 2.9% in the top ten. This CDR3 contains 15 residues. Trimming took 4 bases from V and 2 from J, leaving 15 bases between them. Germline CDR1 is SGHRS and CDR2 is YFSETQ. Specimen: blood. The chain uses TRBV5-1 and TRBJ2-5; the D is unclear. The sequence was collected from a man aged 55-75 years in good health. CDR3 sequence: CASSVLGMSQETQYF. CDR3 bases: TGCGCCAGCAGCGTCCTGGGGATGTCTCAAGAGACCCAGTACTTC.